These T cell receptor beta chains were read from a single sample in a study of blood T cells in healthy people across ages. MiXCR was run by TCRdb on the 5' RACE reads, yielding one entry per CDR3 protein. The table has some 710,000 distinct CDR3 sequences, about 47% seen once. Material: blood. These receptors were taken from a man older than 75 in good health. CDR3s include the opening cysteine and the closing phenylalanine or tryptophan. A D gene is named only where the DNA matches it firmly. Clone size is shown for a subset of rows, as once, few, many or a class of expanded clone.

NA	NA	TRBV7-2	TRBJ2-1	CASSLVGSQETQFF	TGTGCCAGCAGCTTAGTCGGCAGCCAAGAGACCCAGTTCTTC
NA	TRBD2	TRBV6-5	TRBJ2-2	CASSLEAGVATGELFF	TGTGCCAGCAGTCTAGAAGCGGGAGTGGCAACCGGGGAGCTGTTTTTT
few	TRBD2	TRBV27	TRBJ2-5	CASSLRAPGTSGGTQYF	TGTGCCAGCAGTTTAAGGGCTCCCGGGACTAGCGGGGGGACCCAGTACTTC
few	TRBD2	TRBV6-1	TRBJ2-5	CASSPSPSGRGETQYF	TGTGCCAGCAGCCCCTCCCCTAGCGGGAGGGGAGAGACCCAGTACTTC
NA	NA	TRBV6-2/TRBV6-3	TRBJ2-7	CASGLIAYEQYF	TGTGCCAGCGGCCTAATAGCCTACGAGCAGTACTTC
many	NA	TRBV4-3	TRBJ1-2	CASSPAKGGSWSYTF	TGCGCCAGCAGCCCAGCGAAAGGGGGTTCTTGGAGCTACACCTTC
few	NA	TRBV10-3	TRBJ2-3	CAISGGTPSTDTQYF	TGTGCCATCAGTGGGGGGACACCAAGCACAGATACGCAGTATTTT
NA	TRBD1	TRBV6-1	TRBJ2-7	CGSTGGSYEQYF	TGTGGTAGCACAGGGGGCTCCTACGAGCAGTACTTC
many	TRBD1	TRBV5-1	TRBJ1-6	CASSWTGRNSPLHF	TGCGCCAGCAGCTGGACAGGGAGGAATTCACCCCTCCACTTT
NA	NA	TRBV5-4	TRBJ2-7	CASMRGPSYEQYF	TGTGCCAGCATGCGGGGACCCTCCTACGAGCAGTACTTC
few	NA	TRBV7-2	TRBJ2-3	CASSLEQISTDTQYF	TGTGCCAGCAGCTTAGAACAGATTAGCACAGATACGCAGTATTTT